This TCR beta chain was found in a study of control samples from healthy donors and cancer patients. Repertoires were generated with immunoSEQ multiplex PCR, while TCRdb's copy carries only in-frame clones and drops some. The table shows about 150,000 clones, with 85% to 95% occurring only once. The CDR3 sequence is 15 residues long. Germline-derived CDR1 and CDR2 are SGHRS and YFSETQ. The V gene lost 5 bases and the J gene lost 0 bases, with 12 bases spanning the gap. This TCR derives from a man between 45 and 60 years old in good health. The rearrangement links TRBV5-1 to TRBJ2-1; D is perhaps TRBD1 (6 bases). Material for sequencing was blood. CDR3 bases: TGCGCCAGCAGGGCTGAAGGGGGCTCCTACAATGAGCAGTTCTTC. Protein product: CASRAEGGSYNEQFF.